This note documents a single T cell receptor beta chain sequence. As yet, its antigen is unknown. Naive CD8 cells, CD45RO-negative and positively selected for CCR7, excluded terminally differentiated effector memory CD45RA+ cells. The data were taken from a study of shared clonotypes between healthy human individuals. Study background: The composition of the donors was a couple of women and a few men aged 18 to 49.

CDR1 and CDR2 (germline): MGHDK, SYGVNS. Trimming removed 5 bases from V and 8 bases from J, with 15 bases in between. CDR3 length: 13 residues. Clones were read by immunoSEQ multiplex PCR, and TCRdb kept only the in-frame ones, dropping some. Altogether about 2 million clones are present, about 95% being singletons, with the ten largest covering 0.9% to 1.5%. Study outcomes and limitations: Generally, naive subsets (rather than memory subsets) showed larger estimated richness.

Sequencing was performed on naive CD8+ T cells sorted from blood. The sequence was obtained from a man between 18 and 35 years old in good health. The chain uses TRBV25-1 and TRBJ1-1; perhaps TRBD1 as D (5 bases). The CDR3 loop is CASSSGGSGEAFF. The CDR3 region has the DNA TGTGCCAGCAGTAGTGGGGGGTCGGGGGAAGCTTTCTTT. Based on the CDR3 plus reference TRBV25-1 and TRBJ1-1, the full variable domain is EADIYQTPRYLVIGTGKKITLECSQTMGHDKMYWYQQDPGMELHLIHYSYGVNSTEKGDLSSESTVSRIRTEHFPLTLESARPSHTSQYLCASSSGGSGEAFFGQGTRLTVV.